The 17 T cell receptor beta chains below come from one sample, sequenced in a study of spatial heterogeneity in lung cancer. TCRdb redid the calling of the 5' RACE reads with MiXCR, one entry per CDR3 protein. The table records under 30,000 distinct CDR3 sequences, about 6% of them present only once. Time point described: blood at routine non-recurrence follow-up after resection. TCRs were sequenced from unsorted whole RNA of tumor, nontumor lung or PBMC. Specimen: PBMCs, collected at follow-up. Source of these receptors: a male donor with early-stage non-small cell lung cancer.

On this clonotype itself: A much larger clone lies a single base off, so this may be a read error. This chain links TRBV11-2 with TRBJ2-3; TRBD2 matches at 10 bases. This CDR3 has 16 amino acids. CDR1 is SGHAT and CDR2 is FQNNGV in the germline V gene. The CDR3 protein is CASSIIAGGRTDTHYF. The CDR3 bases are TGTGCCAGCAGCATCATAGCGGGGGGACGCACAGATACGCACTATTTT.

This clonotype was counted ten times or more. The chain joins TRBV7-9 to TRBJ2-3; 7 bases match TRBD2. Trimming cost V 5 bases and J 0 bases; bases outside gene matches: 5. CDR1 is SEHNR and CDR2 is FQNEAQ in the germline V gene (reference sequence). The CDR3 has 15 residues. This CDR3 reads CASSGSGVSTDTQYF. The CDR3 DNA reads TGTGCCAGCAGCGGCAGCGGGGTAAGCACAGATACGCAGTATTTT.

The genes are TRBV19 and TRBJ1-1, with D maybe TRBD1 (6 bases). Per germline, CDR1 LNHDA and CDR2 SQIVND (reference sequence). V lost 3 bases, J lost 8 bases, and 13 bases lay in between. The CDR3 runs to 13 residues. The CDR3 reads CASSMGTFTEAFF. CDR3 in DNA: TGTGCCAGTAGTATGGGGACATTTACCGAAGCTTTCTTT.

This clonotype has more than one count but fewer than ten. V is TRBV6-5 and J is TRBJ2-7, with D perhaps matching TRBD1 (6 bases). Germline values: CDR1 MNHEY, CDR2 SVGAGI. The germline V and J ends were trimmed by 2 bases and 0 bases, with 8 bases remaining between them. The CDR3 length is 14 residues. The CDR3 here is CASSYGTLSYEQYF. The CDR3, as DNA: TGTGCCAGCAGTTACGGGACACTCTCCTACGAGCAGTACTTC.

The genes are TRBV3-1 and TRBJ2-2; 10 bases map to TRBD2. CDR3 length: 15 amino acids. Germline V gene lookup returns CDR1 LGHDT and CDR2 YNNKEL (reference sequence). V trimming: 5 bases; J trimming: 5 bases; junction bases outside the gene matches: 5. The CDR3 is CASSETSGITGELFF. CDR3 nucleotide sequence: TGTGCCAGCAGCGAAACTAGCGGGATAACCGGGGAGCTGTTTTTT.

This clonotype was found many times. The V gene is TRBV5-6, the J gene TRBJ2-1; D gene ambiguous. CDR3 length: 11 residues. The germline V gene encodes CDR1 SGHDT and CDR2 YYEEEE. V lost 4 bases and J lost 3, with 2 bases in between. CDR3 region: CASSIYNEQFF. CDR3 sequence (DNA): TGTGCCAGCAGCATCTACAATGAGCAGTTCTTC.

The rearrangement uses TRBV7-3 and TRBJ1-3; tentatively, D is TRBD1 (6 bases). This CDR3 is 14 amino acids long. Per germline, CDR1 SGHTA and CDR2 FQGTGA. The V gene lost 3 bases and the J gene lost 3 bases, with 9 bases spanning the gap. CDR3 DNA sequence: TGTGCCAGCAGCTTGGACAGTCGTGGAAACACCATATATTTT. Translation gives CASSLDSRGNTIYF.

In the case of this clonotype: This may stem from a read error, because a much larger clone lies one nucleotide away. The chain recombines TRBV3-1 with TRBJ1-2; D unresolved. The CDR3 consists of 14 residues. The V and J ends lost 7 bases and 7 bases respectively, with 19 bases between them. Germline CDR1 is LGHDT and CDR2 is YNNKEL (reference sequence). CDR3 sequence: CASNPTSQSRGYTF. The CDR3 nucleotides are TGTGCCAGCAACCCCACGTCCCAAAGTCGTGGCTACACCTTC. The variable domain in full, completed from reference TRBV3-1 and TRBJ1-2, reads DTAVSQTPKYLVTQMGNDKSIKCEQNLGHDTMYWYKQDSKKFLKIMFSYNNKELIINETVPNRFSPKSPDKAHLNLHINSLELGDSAVYFCASNPTSQSRGYTFGSGTRLTVV.

This clonotype was observed at least ten times. V is TRBV6-5 and J is TRBJ1-5, with D uncertain. V was shortened by 2 bases and J by 11 bases, with 7 bases between the two germline ends. This CDR3 has 11 amino acids. The V gene's germline CDR1 is MNHEY and CDR2 SVGAGI. The DNA for the CDR3 is TGTGCCAGCAGTTACGAGGGAGCCCAGCATTTT. This gives the protein CASSYEGAQHF.

This clonotype was recorded many times. The rearrangement joins TRBV7-9 to TRBJ2-5; D not certain. Trimming pared 2 bases from V and 2 bases from J, leaving 9 bases between. The length of the CDR3 is 14 residues. The germline gives CDR1 SEHNR, CDR2 FQNEAQ (reference sequence). As DNA, the CDR3 is TGTGCCAGCAGCTTATTACAGTTTCAAGAGACCCAGTACTTC. It codes for CASSLLQFQETQYF. The whole variable domain, remainder taken from reference TRBV7-9 and TRBJ2-5, is DTGVSQNPRHKITKRGQNVTFRCDPISEHNRLYWYRQTLGQGPEFLTYFQNEAQLEKSRLLSDRFSAERPKGSFSTLEIQRTEQGDSAMYLCASSLLQFQETQYFGPGTRLLVL.

This clonotype was seen more than once but under ten times. The chain combines TRBV19 with TRBJ1-5, with D uncertain. This CDR3 has 15 amino acids. Germline CDR1 reads LNHDA; CDR2 reads SQIVND (reference sequence). The V end was cut by 3 bases, the J end by 0 bases, with 9 bases between. CDR3 residues: CASSILRDSNQPQHF. CDR3 nucleotide sequence: TGTGCCAGTAGTATCCTCCGGGATAGCAATCAGCCCCAGCATTTT.

This clonotype was seen a handful of times. The V and J genes are TRBV20-1 and TRBJ2-3; D is ambiguous. This CDR3 is 14 amino acids long. The ends were cut back, 3 bases at V and 0 bases at J, with 10 bases in the middle. Per the germline V gene, CDR1 is DFQATT and CDR2 is SNEGSKA (reference sequence). CDR3 loop: CSARGLTSTDTQYF. The CDR3 nucleotides are TGCAGTGCTAGGGGTTTAACTAGCACAGATACGCAGTATTTT.

In this sample, this clonotype turned up a few times. V gene TRBV7-3 combines with J gene TRBJ2-5; either TRBD1 or TRBD2 may fit D (6 bases each). The CDR3 extends over 14 amino acids. CDR1 is SGHTA, CDR2 FQGTGA, per germline. The V gene lost 3 bases and the J gene lost 5 bases, with 13 bases spanning the gap. The chain's CDR3 is CASSFGGRRETQYF. The CDR3 DNA sequence: TGTGCCAGCAGCTTTGGGGGGCGCAGGGAGACCCAGTACTTC.

This clonotype has at least ten counts. The rearrangement joins TRBV24-1 to TRBJ1-4; D is uncertain. The germline gives CDR1 KGHDR, CDR2 SFDVKD. V was shortened by 3 bases and J by 0 bases, with 4 bases between the two germline ends. The CDR3 runs 14 residues. CDR3 DNA sequence: TGTGCCACCAGTGATAGAACAACTAATGAAAAACTGTTTTTT. Amino acid sequence: CATSDRTTNEKLFF.

This clonotype was seen many times. The chain joins TRBV12-3 or TRBV12-4 to TRBJ2-7, with D tentatively TRBD2 (5 bases). V was shortened by 5 bases and J by 4 bases, with 15 bases between the two germline ends. This CDR3 is built from 14 residues. The CDR3 nucleotides read TGTGCCAGCAGTCCAGGAGGAAGCCGGTACGAGCAGTACTTC. Its translation: CASSPGGSRYEQYF.

This clonotype was seen many times. V is TRBV5-6 and J is TRBJ1-1; D is unresolved. Germline V gene sequence: CDR1 SGHDT, CDR2 YYEEEE. The V end was cut by 1 base, the J end by 7 bases, with 8 bases between. This CDR3 is 12 amino acids long. The CDR3 nucleotides are TGTGCCAGCAGCTTGACACCTCTTGAAGCTTTCTTT. Encoded protein: CASSLTPLEAFF.

Ten or more counts support this clonotype. V and J are TRBV20-1 and TRBJ2-1; no reliable D call. The V gene's germline CDR1 is DFQATT and CDR2 SNEGSKA (reference sequence). Trimming took off 1 base at V and 1 base at J, with 11 bases between the two ends. This CDR3 spans 15 amino acids. The CDR3 DNA is TGCAGTGCTAGAGGGTCCCGGCGGTCCTACAATGAGCAGTTCTTC. It codes for CSARGSRRSYNEQFF.